This passage covers 20 T cell receptor beta chains from one sample sequenced in a study of radiation and T cells in renal cell carcinoma. As to time point: blood 4 weeks post-SBRT, at nephrectomy. The treatment denotes: 15 Gy SBRT to primary tumor, nephrectomy 4 weeks later. Data came from immunoSEQ multiplex PCR; TCRdb stores just in-frame clones and leaves some out. The table includes around 74,000 clones, approximately 87% detected once. This material consisted of blood, taken from a patient whose treatment included radiotherapy and nephrectomy. The receptor set was obtained from a woman aged 55-70 years with renal cell carcinoma.

V gene TRBV7-3 combines with J gene TRBJ2-2; D gene ambiguous. V was cut by 5 bases and J by 4 bases, with 8 bases left in between. The germline CDR1 and CDR2 sequences are SGHTA and FQGTGA. The CDR3 spans 13 residues. The CDR3 reads CASSESSTGELFF. The DNA for the CDR3 is TGTGCCAGCAGCGAATCGAGCACCGGGGAGCTGTTTTTT.

V is TRBV7-2 and J is TRBJ1-2; 7 nucleotides line up with TRBD1. V shed 5 bases, J shed 4 bases, and the junction held 10 bases outside the gene matches. CDR1 and CDR2 (germline): SGHTA, FQGNSA. This CDR3 has 15 amino acids. The chain's CDR3 is CASSPRGQLSYGYTF. CDR3 nucleotides: TGTGCCAGCAGCCCGAGGGGACAGTTGAGCTATGGCTACACCTTC.

This chain connects TRBV4-1 to TRBJ1-6; D gene ambiguous. Germline assignment: CDR1 MGHRA and CDR2 YSYEKL. The CDR3 length is 14 residues. The V end lost 4 bases, the J end lost 5 bases, and 9 bases lay between the germline ends. CDR3 sequence reads: CASSLGDNNSPLHF. The CDR3, as DNA: TGCGCCAGCAGCCTGGGAGATAATAATTCACCCCTCCACTTT.

The chain joins TRBV18 to TRBJ2-2, with 10 bases matching TRBD1. There are 17 residues in the CDR3. The germline gives CDR1 KGHSH, CDR2 LQKENI. Trimming at V came to 3 bases and at J to 1 base, leaving 5 bases not matched to a gene. CDR3 DNA sequence: TGTGCCAGCTCACCCAGGACAGGGGGGGAGAACACCGGGGAGCTGTTTTTT. This codes for CASSPRTGGENTGELFF.

CDR3 in DNA: TGTGCCAGCAGTCCAGACGGAGGGGGGGACACCATATATTTT. Translation gives CASSPDGGGDTIYF. The chain is built from TRBV7-9 and TRBJ1-3, with D perhaps TRBD1 (6 bases). Trimming removed 6 bases at V and 8 bases at J, with 17 bases between. The germline gives CDR1 SEHNR, CDR2 FQNEAQ (reference sequence). This CDR3 region has 14 residues. Complete variable domain (other parts from reference TRBV7-9 and TRBJ1-3): DTGVSQNPRHKITKRGQNVTFRCDPISEHNRLYWYRQTLGQGPEFLTYFQNEAQLEKSRLLSDRFSAERPKGSFSTLEIQRTEQGDSAMYLCASSPDGGGDTIYFGEGSWLTVV.

The gene calls are TRBV7-9 and TRBJ1-1; the match to TRBD1 covers 7 bases. This CDR3 is built from 14 residues. Germline CDR1 and CDR2: SEHNR and FQNEAQ (reference sequence). V shed 3 bases, J shed 8 bases, and the junction held 9 bases outside the gene matches. CDR3 sequence: CASSFPPGQLEAFF. The CDR3 DNA reads as TGTGCCAGCAGCTTCCCTCCGGGACAGCTAGAAGCTTTCTTT.

The J gene is TRBJ1-2, the V gene TRBV30; a possible D gene is TRBD1 (6 bases). Germline V gives CDR1 GTSNPN, CDR2 SVGIG (reference sequence). Deletions cut 8 bases from V and 8 bases from J, with 18 bases between. The CDR3 is 12 residues long. The CDR3 here is CARIGGARGYTF. The DNA of the CDR3 is TGTGCCCGCATAGGGGGGGCGAGGGGCTACACCTTC.

The chain couples TRBV4-1 to TRBJ2-1; 8 bases align to TRBD2. This CDR3 is 18 amino acids long. Germline CDR1 is MGHRA and CDR2 is YSYEKL. V dropped 1 base and J dropped 1; count of bases not matched to a gene: 9. CDR3 nucleotide sequence: TGCGCCAGCAGCCAAGGACGCCTGGGACTAGGGTCCTACAATGAGCAGTTCTTC. Protein product: CASSQGRLGLGSYNEQFF.

V gene TRBV5-1 combines with J gene TRBJ2-7; perhaps D is TRBD1 or TRBD2 (5 bases each). Germline V gene data show CDR1 as SGHRS and CDR2 as YFSETQ. CDR3 size: 13 residues. Trimming took 0 bases from V and 4 from J, leaving 8 bases between them. This chain's CDR3 is CASSLDWGYEQYF. CDR3 in DNA: TGCGCCAGCAGCTTGGATTGGGGGTACGAGCAGTACTTC. Based on the CDR3 plus reference TRBV5-1 and TRBJ2-7, the full variable domain is KAGVTQTPRYLIKTRGQQVTLSCSPISGHRSVSWYQQTPGQGLQFLFEYFSETQRNKGNFPGRFSGRQFSNSRSEMNVSTLELGDSALYLCASSLDWGYEQYFGPGTRLTVT.

V gene TRBV9 combines with J gene TRBJ2-5; 7 positions agree with TRBD2. The CDR3 runs 15 residues. Germline V gene sequence: CDR1 SGDLS, CDR2 YYNGEE. Germline trimming cut 0 bases from V and 1 base from J; bases unmatched to any gene: 3. CDR3 in amino acids: CASSVVGTIQETQYF. The CDR3 DNA sequence: TGTGCCAGCAGCGTAGTCGGGACTATCCAAGAGACCCAGTACTTC.

The count of this clone is one. V gene TRBV18 combines with J gene TRBJ1-1; 9 positions match TRBD1. The CDR3 sequence is 16 residues long. Germline CDR1 is KGHSH and CDR2 is LQKENI. The ends lost 2 bases at V and 0 bases at J; junction bases unmatched: 4. The DNA of the CDR3 is TGTGCCAGCTCACCAATCGGACAGGGGATGAACACTGAAGCTTTCTTT. Amino acid sequence: CASSPIGQGMNTEAFF.

The J gene is TRBJ2-5, the V gene TRBV5-1; possible D gene TRBD2, 5 bases. Germline V gives CDR1 SGHRS, CDR2 YFSETQ. This CDR3 comprises 13 residues. The V and J ends lost 4 bases and 3 bases respectively, with 10 bases between them. CDR3 protein: CASSHGLEETQYF. The CDR3 nucleotides read TGCGCCAGCAGCCACGGACTCGAAGAGACCCAGTACTTC.

The chain employs TRBV7-2 and TRBJ2-2; D possibly corresponds to TRBD1 (6 bases). This CDR3 is built from 14 residues. V was trimmed by 4 bases and J by 6 bases, leaving 12 bases between them. Germline V gene sequence: CDR1 SGHTA, CDR2 FQGNSA. CDR3 sequence: CASSSTGTAGELFF. The CDR3 DNA reads as TGTGCCAGCAGCTCCACAGGGACGGCCGGGGAGCTGTTTTTT. Drawing the rest from reference TRBV7-2 and TRBJ2-2, the complete variable domain is GAGVSQSPSNKVTEKGKDVELRCDPISGHTALYWYRQSLGQGLEFLIYFQGNSAPDKSGLPSDRFSAERTGGSVSTLTIQRTQQEDSAVYLCASSSTGTAGELFFGEGSRLTVL.

The V gene is TRBV4-2, the J gene TRBJ2-2, with 9 nucleotides matching TRBD1. The CDR3 is 15 amino acids. CDR1 is LGHNA and CDR2 is YNFKEQ in the germline V gene. V shed 7 bases and J 6 bases; nucleotides not matched to a gene: 9. The CDR3 protein is CASIPGQGSPGELFF. The DNA for the CDR3 is TGTGCCAGCATTCCGGGACAGGGATCTCCCGGGGAGCTGTTTTTT.

V is TRBV9 and J is TRBJ2-3, with D hard to call. This CDR3 has 15 amino acids. CDR1 and CDR2 from the germline V gene are SGDLS and YYNGEE. Trimming took 4 bases from V and 0 from J, leaving 12 bases between them. The CDR3 spells CASSPRVGSTDTQYF. The CDR3, as DNA: TGTGCCAGCAGCCCCCGGGTAGGGAGCACAGATACGCAGTATTTT.

This chain links TRBV19 with TRBJ1-3; D is uncertain. V was shortened by 2 bases and J by 0 bases, with 2 bases between the two germline ends. Per germline, CDR1 LNHDA and CDR2 SQIVND (reference sequence). This CDR3 has 13 residues. The CDR3 nucleotides read TGTGCCAGTAGTATAAGCTCTGGAAACACCATATATTTT. Its protein is CASSISSGNTIYF. Looking up the rest from reference TRBV19 and TRBJ1-3 gives the full variable domain: DGGITQSPKYLFRKEGQNVTLSCEQNLNHDAMYWYRQDPGQGLRLIYYSQIVNDFQKGDIAEGYSVSREKKESFPLTVTSAQKNPTAFYLCASSISSGNTIYFGEGSWLTVV.

The V and J genes are TRBV4-1 and TRBJ1-3, with no clear D. CDR3 length equals 17 residues. V was pared by 3 bases and J by 0 bases, with 15 bases between. Germline loops: CDR1 MGHRA, CDR2 YSYEKL. Here the CDR3 reads CASSQASSANSGNTIYF. In DNA, the CDR3 is TGCGCCAGCAGCCAGGCAAGTTCAGCTAACTCTGGAAACACCATATATTTT.

This sequence joins TRBV9 and TRBJ2-2; D might be TRBD1 or TRBD2, each matching 5 bases. V lost 4 bases to trimming and J lost 7 bases, with 11 bases between them. Germline V gene sequence: CDR1 SGDLS, CDR2 YYNGEE. The CDR3 totals 13 residues. In nucleotides, the CDR3 is TGTGCCAGCAGCTCTCGGGACGGCGGGGAGCTGTTTTTT. The encoded protein is CASSSRDGGELFF.

V gene TRBV6-5 combines with J gene TRBJ1-1; D is uncertain. V was trimmed by 4 bases and J by 1 base, leaving 16 bases between them. This CDR3 has 16 residues. Germline CDR1 is MNHEY and CDR2 is SVGAGI. The CDR3 DNA reads as TGTGCCAGCAGTTCTAGGAGGGCAACCCCGAACACTGAAGCTTTCTTT. Translation: CASSSRRATPNTEAFF.

The chain joins TRBV9 to TRBJ2-1; D call uncertain. V was cut by 4 bases and J by 6 bases, with 14 bases left in between. This CDR3 has 14 amino acids. The germline V gene has CDR1 SGDLS and CDR2 YYNGEE. CDR3 protein: CASSRSAQLNEQFF. Written as DNA, the CDR3 is TGTGCCAGCAGCCGCAGCGCTCAACTCAATGAGCAGTTCTTC.